The 9 T cell receptor beta chains given below trace back to one sample, sequenced in a study of shared clonotypes between healthy human individuals. CD45RO-negative cells were positively selected for CCR7, leaving out terminally differentiated effector memory CD45RA+ cells. Produced via immunoSEQ multiplex PCR; TCRdb's table is partial and in-frame only. This sample has nearly 2 million clones, with about 95% found just once. The sample comprised naive CD8+ T cells sorted from blood. All receptors derive from a man aged 18 to 35 in good health.

A single count supports this clone. The chain links TRBV25-1 to TRBJ2-2; D is possibly TRBD2 (6 bases). The CDR3 totals 13 residues. Per germline, CDR1 MGHDK and CDR2 SYGVNS. The V and J ends lost 3 bases and 5 bases respectively, with 7 bases between them. CDR3 sequence reads: CASSEAGTGELFF. CDR3 sequence (DNA): TGTGCCAGCAGTGAGGCGGGGACCGGGGAGCTGTTTTTT.

This rearrangement joins TRBV4-3 to TRBJ2-1; tentatively, D is TRBD2 (6 bases). The CDR3 is 18 amino acids. Germline V lookup: CDR1 LGHNA, CDR2 YSLEER. V was shortened by 0 bases and J by 2 bases, with 17 bases between the two germline ends. DNA for the CDR3: TGCGCCAGCAGCCAAGATGGTATTGAACGGGAGACCTACAATGAGCAGTTCTTC. Translated, it gives CASSQDGIERETYNEQFF.

This clone appeared once. The CDR3 nucleotides are TGCGCCAGCAGCGCGGGCGACGGGGAGCTGTTTTTT. Encoded protein: CASSAGDGELFF. This sequence joins TRBV4-3 and TRBJ2-2, with D perhaps TRBD2 (5 bases). The V end lost 5 bases, the J end lost 7 bases, and 8 bases lay between the germline ends. From germline, CDR1 is LGHNA and CDR2 YSLEER. The CDR3 length is 12 residues.

The gene calls are TRBV27 and TRBJ2-5, with D perhaps matching TRBD1 or TRBD2 (5 bases each). V was clipped by 6 bases and J by 4 bases, with 12 bases between them. The CDR3 totals 13 residues. Germline V gene sequence: CDR1 MNHEY, CDR2 SMNVEV (reference sequence). The CDR3 reads CASSRDGSETQYF. CDR3 nucleotide sequence: TGTGCCAGCAGCCGGGACGGATCAGAGACCCAGTACTTC.

This chain joins TRBV9 and TRBJ2-7, with D possibly TRBD2 on 7 matching bases. From germline, CDR1 is SGDLS and CDR2 YYNGEE. This CDR3 is 16 amino acids long. V lost 2 bases and J lost 3, with 18 bases in between. DNA for the CDR3: TGTGCCAGCAGCGTCAGAGGGGGGGACACCCACTACGAGCAGTACTTC. The encoded protein is CASSVRGGDTHYEQYF.

This clone has just one count. This sample includes further DNA sequences coding for the same CDR3. CDR3 coding DNA: TGCGCCAGCAGCTTGCGGGGGGGACCCTACGAGCAGTACTTC. Amino acids: CASSLRGGPYEQYF. The chain recombines TRBV5-1 with TRBJ2-7; 8 nucleotides line up with TRBD2. The CDR3 is 14 residues long. V was clipped by 1 base and J by 2 bases; unmatched bases: 2. Germline CDR1 SGHRS, CDR2 YFSETQ. The full variable domain, its missing parts supplied by reference TRBV5-1 and TRBJ2-7, is KAGVTQTPRYLIKTRGQQVTLSCSPISGHRSVSWYQQTPGQGLQFLFEYFSETQRNKGNFPGRFSGRQFSNSRSEMNVSTLELGDSALYLCASSLRGGPYEQYFGPGTRLTVT.

The V gene is TRBV4-3, the J gene TRBJ2-1, with TRBD2 matching 13 bases. J gave up 4 bases and V 5 bases, and 2 bases lay outside the gene matches. The CDR3 spans 15 residues. From germline, CDR1 is LGHNA and CDR2 YSLEER. In nucleotides, the CDR3 is TGCGCCAGCAGCGAGGGACTAGCGGGGTACAATGAGCAGTTCTTC. Translation: CASSEGLAGYNEQFF.

The chain couples TRBV7-9 to TRBJ2-7; 13 bases match TRBD2. V was clipped by 5 bases and J by 0 bases; unmatched bases: 10. The CDR3 has 18 residues. Germline CDR1 reads SEHNR; CDR2 reads FQNEAQ (reference sequence). CDR3: CASSEGTSGNGASYEQYF. In DNA, the CDR3 is TGTGCCAGCAGCGAAGGGACTAGCGGGAACGGTGCCTCCTACGAGCAGTACTTC.

V is TRBV10-3 and J is TRBJ2-5; D is unresolved. The CDR3 sequence is 13 residues long. V was cut by 7 bases and J by 4 bases, with 13 bases left in between. Germline CDR1 ENHRY, CDR2 SYGVKD. CDR3 sequence: CAINSESAETQYF. In DNA form, the CDR3 reads TGTGCCATCAACTCCGAGTCCGCAGAGACCCAGTACTTC.